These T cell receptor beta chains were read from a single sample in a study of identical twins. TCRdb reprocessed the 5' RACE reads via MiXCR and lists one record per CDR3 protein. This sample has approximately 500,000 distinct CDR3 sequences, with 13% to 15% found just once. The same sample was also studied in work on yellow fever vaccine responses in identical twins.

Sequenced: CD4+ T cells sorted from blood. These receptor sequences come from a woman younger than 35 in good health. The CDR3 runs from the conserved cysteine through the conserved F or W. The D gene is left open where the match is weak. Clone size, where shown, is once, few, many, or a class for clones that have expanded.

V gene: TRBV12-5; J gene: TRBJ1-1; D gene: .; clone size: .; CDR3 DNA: TGTGCTAGTGCTCCCCCCCGGGTAGATCTCCAGGACACTGAAGCTTTCTTT; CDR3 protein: CASAPPRVDLQDTEAFF
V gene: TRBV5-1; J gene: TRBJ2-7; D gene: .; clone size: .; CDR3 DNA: TGCGCCAGCAGCAGGCCGGGACTGAGCTACGAGCAGTACTTC; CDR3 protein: CASSRPGLSYEQYF
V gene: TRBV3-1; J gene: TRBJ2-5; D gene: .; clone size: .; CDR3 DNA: TGTGCCAGCAGCCATAGCGGGACCCAGTACTTC; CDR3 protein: CASSHSGTQYF
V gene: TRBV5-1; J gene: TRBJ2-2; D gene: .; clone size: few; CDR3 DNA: TGCGCCAGCAGCTTAAGTCCACGGGAGCTGTTTTTT; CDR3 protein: CASSLSPRELFF
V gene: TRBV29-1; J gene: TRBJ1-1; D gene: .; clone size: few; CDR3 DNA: TGCAGCGTTGTAGTTATGAACACTGAAGCTTTCTTT; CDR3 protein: CSVVVMNTEAFF
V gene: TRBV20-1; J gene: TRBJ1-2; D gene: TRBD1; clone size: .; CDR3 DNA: TGCAGTGCTCTCGGGACAGGCTTACAAAACCACTATGGCTACACCTTC; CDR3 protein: CSALGTGLQNHYGYTF
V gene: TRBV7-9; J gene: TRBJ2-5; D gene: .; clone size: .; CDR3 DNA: TGTGCCAGCAGCTTAAGGGGGGGCCGGGAGACCCAGTACTTC; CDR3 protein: CASSLRGGRETQYF
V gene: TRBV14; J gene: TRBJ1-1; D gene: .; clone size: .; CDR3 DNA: TGTGCCAGCAGCCAATTACAGAGGGTGAACACTGAAGCTTTCTTT; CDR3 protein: CASSQLQRVNTEAFF
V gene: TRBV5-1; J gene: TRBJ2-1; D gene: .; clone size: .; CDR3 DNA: TGCGCCAGCAGCTTGGGTCCCCAGAGCTCCTACAATGAGCAGTTCTTC; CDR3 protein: CASSLGPQSSYNEQFF
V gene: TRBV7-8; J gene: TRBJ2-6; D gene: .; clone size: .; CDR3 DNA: TGTGCCAGCAGCTTACCAGGGATGTCTGGGGCCAACGTCCTGACTTTC; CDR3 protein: CASSLPGMSGANVLTF
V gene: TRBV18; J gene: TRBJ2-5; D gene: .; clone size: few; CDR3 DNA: TGTGCCAGCTCACCGGGACTTCAACCCCAAGAGACCCAGTACTTC; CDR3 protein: CASSPGLQPQETQYF
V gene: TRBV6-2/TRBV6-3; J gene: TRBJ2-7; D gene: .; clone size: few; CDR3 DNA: TGTGCCAGCAGTTCGACAGGAACCGACTCCTACGAGCAGTACTTC; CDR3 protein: CASSSTGTDSYEQYF
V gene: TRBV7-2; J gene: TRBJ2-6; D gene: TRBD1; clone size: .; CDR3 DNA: TGTGCCAGCAGCAGGGACAGGTCAAGCTCTGGGGCCAACGTCCTGACTTTC; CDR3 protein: CASSRDRSSSGANVLTF
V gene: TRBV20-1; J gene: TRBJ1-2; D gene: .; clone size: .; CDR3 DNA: TGCAGTGCTAGTGTGGGGAACTATGGCTACACCTTC; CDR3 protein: CSASVGNYGYTF
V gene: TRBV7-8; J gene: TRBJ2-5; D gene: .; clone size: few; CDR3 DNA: TGTGCCAGCAGCTTAGTGGCCAACCCTGGGACCCAGTACTTC; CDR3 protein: CASSLVANPGTQYF
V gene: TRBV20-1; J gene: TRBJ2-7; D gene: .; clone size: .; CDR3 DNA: TGCAGTGCTAGAGGAGCCGGGTCCTCCTACGAGCAGTACTTC; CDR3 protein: CSARGAGSSYEQYF
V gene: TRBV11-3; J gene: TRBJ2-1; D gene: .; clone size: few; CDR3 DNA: TGTGCCAGCAGCTTAGCTTCGGTTGGTGAGCAGTTCTTC; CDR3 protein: CASSLASVGEQFF
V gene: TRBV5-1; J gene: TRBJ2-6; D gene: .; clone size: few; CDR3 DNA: TGCGCCAGCCGCTGGGACGGAAACTCTGGGGCCAACGTCCTGACTTTC; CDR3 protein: CASRWDGNSGANVLTF
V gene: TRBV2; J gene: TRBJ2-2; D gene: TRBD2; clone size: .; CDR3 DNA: TGTGCCAGCAGTGAAGTCAGCCCCGGACTAGCGGGAGGCACATACACCGGGGAGCTGTTTTTT; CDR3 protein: CASSEVSPGLAGGTYTGELFF
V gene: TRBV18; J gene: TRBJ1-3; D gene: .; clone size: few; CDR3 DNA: TGTGCCAGCTCATTAACCGGGGACAATAAATCTGGAAACACCATATATTTT; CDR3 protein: CASSLTGDNKSGNTIYF
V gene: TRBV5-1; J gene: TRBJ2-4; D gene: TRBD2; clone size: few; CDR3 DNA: TGCGCCAGCAGCTTGGCCCCGGGAGAGGGGAGGGACATTCAGTACTTC; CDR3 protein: CASSLAPGEGRDIQYF
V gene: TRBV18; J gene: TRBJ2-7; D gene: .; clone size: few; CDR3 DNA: TGTGCCAGCTCACCACCCGCCTATCCCTACGAGCAGTACTTC; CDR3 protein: CASSPPAYPYEQYF
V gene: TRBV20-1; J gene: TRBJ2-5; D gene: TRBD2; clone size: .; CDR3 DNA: TGCAGTGCTTTCACTAGCGTCCAAGAGACCCAGTACTTC; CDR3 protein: CSAFTSVQETQYF
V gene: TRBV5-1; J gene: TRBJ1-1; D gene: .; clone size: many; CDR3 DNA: TGCGCCAGCAGCTTGATGGCCATGAACACTGAAGCTTTCTTT; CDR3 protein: CASSLMAMNTEAFF
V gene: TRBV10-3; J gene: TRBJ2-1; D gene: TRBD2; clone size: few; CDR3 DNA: TGTGCCACTCGACTAGCGGGGGATGAGCAGTTCTTC; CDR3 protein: CATRLAGDEQFF
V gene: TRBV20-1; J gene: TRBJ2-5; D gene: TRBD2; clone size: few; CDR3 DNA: TGCAGTGCTAGAGATCCCCTAGCGGCCCAAGAGACCCAGTACTTC; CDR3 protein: CSARDPLAAQETQYF
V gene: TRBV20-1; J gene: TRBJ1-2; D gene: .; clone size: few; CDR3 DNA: TGCAGTGCCCGGGATCCTCCCTATGGCTACACCTTC; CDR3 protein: CSARDPPYGYTF
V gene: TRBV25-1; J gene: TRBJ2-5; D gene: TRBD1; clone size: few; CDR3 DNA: TGTGCCACCCGGAACAGGGGTACGGAGACCCAGTACTTC; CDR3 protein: CATRNRGTETQYF
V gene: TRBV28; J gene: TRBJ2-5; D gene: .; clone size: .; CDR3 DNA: TGTGCCAGCCGGTCCGGAGGATACCAAGAGACCCAGTACTTC; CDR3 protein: CASRSGGYQETQYF
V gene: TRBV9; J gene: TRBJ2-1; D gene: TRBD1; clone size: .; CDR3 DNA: TGTGCCAGCACCCACCGGGTGGAGGGACAGGGCAATGAGCAGTTCTTC; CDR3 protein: CASTHRVEGQGNEQFF
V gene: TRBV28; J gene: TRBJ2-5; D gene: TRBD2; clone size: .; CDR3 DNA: TGTGCCAGCAGTTTGCGGCTAGCGGGCGGGAAGACCCAGTACTTC; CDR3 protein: CASSLRLAGGKTQYF
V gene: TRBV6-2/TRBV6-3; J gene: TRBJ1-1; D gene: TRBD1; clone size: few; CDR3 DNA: TGTGCCAGCACCTTCTCCCCCTTTCGAGCGGGACAGGTGATCGGGACTGAAGCTTTCTTT; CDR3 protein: CASTFSPFRAGQVIGTEAFF
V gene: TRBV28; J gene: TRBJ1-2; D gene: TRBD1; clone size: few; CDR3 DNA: TGTGCCAGCAGTTTGACAGGGGCCTATGGCTACACCTTC; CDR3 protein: CASSLTGAYGYTF
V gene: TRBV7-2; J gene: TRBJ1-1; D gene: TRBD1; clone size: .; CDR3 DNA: TGTGCCAGCAGCCTGGACAGGGCGGTGCGGGTAGCTTTCTTT; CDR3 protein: CASSLDRAVRVAFF
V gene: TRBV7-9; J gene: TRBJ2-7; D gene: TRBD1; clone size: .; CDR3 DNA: TGTGCCAGCAGATCAGCCGGGACAGGGGTTGGGATGGAGCAGTACTTC; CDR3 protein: CASRSAGTGVGMEQYF
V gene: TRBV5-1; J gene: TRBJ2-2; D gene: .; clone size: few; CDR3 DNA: TGCGCCAGCAGCTTGCAAAGCCGGGGCACCGGGGAGCTGTTTTTT; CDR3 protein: CASSLQSRGTGELFF
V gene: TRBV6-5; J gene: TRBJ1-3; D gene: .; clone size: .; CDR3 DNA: TGTGCCAGCAGTTACTCCGGCGGTTTCTCTGGAAACACCATATATTTT; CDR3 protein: CASSYSGGFSGNTIYF
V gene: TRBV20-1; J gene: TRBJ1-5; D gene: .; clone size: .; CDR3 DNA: TGCAGTGCTAGAGATCTTTCACAGGTTCATCAGCCCCAGCATTTT; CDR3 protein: CSARDLSQVHQPQHF
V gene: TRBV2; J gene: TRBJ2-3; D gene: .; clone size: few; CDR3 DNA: TGTGCCAGCAGTCAACCTAAGGTTGGGGATACGCAGTATTTT; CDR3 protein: CASSQPKVGDTQYF
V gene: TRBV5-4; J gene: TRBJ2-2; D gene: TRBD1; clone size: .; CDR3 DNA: TGTGCCAGCAGCTCCGGGACAGGGGGTGTCGGGGAGCTGTTTTTT; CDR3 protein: CASSSGTGGVGELFF
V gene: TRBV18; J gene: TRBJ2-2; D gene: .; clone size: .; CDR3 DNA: TGTGCCAGCTCATTACGCTTAGACGCGAACACCGGGGAGCTGTTTTTT; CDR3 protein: CASSLRLDANTGELFF
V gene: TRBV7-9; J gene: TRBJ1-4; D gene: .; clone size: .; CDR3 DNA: TGTGCCAGCAGCGCCTACATGGGCCAAAATGAAAAACTGTTTTTT; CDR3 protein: CASSAYMGQNEKLFF
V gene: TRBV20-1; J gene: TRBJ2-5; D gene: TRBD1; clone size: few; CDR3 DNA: TGCAGTGCAACCGGACAGGGGAGGGAGACCCAGTACTTC; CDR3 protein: CSATGQGRETQYF
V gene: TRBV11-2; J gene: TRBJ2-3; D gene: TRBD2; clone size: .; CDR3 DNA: TGTGCCAGCAGCTTACTTTCCCGACTAGCGGGGGGGCGTCGTGACACAGATACGCAGTATTTT; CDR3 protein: CASSLLSRLAGGRRDTDTQYF
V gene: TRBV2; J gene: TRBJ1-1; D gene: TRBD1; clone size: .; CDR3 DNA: TGTGCCAGCATTCCGGGACAGGGGGTCGGCACTGAAGCTTTCTTT; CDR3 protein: CASIPGQGVGTEAFF
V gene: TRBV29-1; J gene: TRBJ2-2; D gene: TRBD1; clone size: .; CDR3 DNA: TGCAGCGTTACCCGGGACAGGGCTGGCGGGGAGCTGTTTTTT; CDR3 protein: CSVTRDRAGGELFF
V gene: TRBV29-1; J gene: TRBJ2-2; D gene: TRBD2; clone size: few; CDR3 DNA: TGCAGCGTTGCGTTGCGGGAGGTCTCAACCGGGGAGCTGTTTTTT; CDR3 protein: CSVALREVSTGELFF
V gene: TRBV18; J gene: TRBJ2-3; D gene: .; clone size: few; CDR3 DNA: TGTGCCAGCTCACTAGGGCCCAACACAGATACGCAGTATTTT; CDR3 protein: CASSLGPNTDTQYF
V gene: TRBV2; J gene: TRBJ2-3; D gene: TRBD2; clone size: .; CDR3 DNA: TGTGCCAGCAGACCGGGACTAGGCGGCACAGATACGCAGTATTTT; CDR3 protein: CASRPGLGGTDTQYF
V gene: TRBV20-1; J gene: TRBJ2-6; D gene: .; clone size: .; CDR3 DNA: TGCAGTGCTACAGTATCTGGGGCCAACGTCCTGACTTTC; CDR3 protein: CSATVSGANVLTF
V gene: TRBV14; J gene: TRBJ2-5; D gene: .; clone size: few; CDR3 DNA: TGTGCCAGCAGCCAACGTCCAGAAGGGACCCAGTACTTC; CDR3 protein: CASSQRPEGTQYF
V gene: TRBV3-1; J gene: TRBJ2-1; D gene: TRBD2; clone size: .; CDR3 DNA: TGTGCCAGCACCCAAGGGGGACTAGCGGACAATGAGCAGTTCTTC; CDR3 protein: CASTQGGLADNEQFF
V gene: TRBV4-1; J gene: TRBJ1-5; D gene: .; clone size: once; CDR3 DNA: TGCGCCAGCAGCCAAGAAGTCCACCAGCCCCAGCATTTT; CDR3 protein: CASSQEVHQPQHF
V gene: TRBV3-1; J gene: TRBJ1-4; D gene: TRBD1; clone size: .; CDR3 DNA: TGTGCCAGCAGCAAACCGGGACAGGGCTTGATGCTTTTT; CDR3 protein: CASSKPGQGLMLF
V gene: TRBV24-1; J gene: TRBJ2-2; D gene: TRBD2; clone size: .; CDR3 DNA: TGTGCCACCAGCCCTGCGGGAGTGGGGACCCGGGAGCTGTTTTTT; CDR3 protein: CATSPAGVGTRELFF
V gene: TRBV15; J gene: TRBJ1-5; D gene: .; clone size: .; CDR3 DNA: TGTGCCACCAGCAGAGAATGGGAGCCCCAGCATTTT; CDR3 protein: CATSREWEPQHF